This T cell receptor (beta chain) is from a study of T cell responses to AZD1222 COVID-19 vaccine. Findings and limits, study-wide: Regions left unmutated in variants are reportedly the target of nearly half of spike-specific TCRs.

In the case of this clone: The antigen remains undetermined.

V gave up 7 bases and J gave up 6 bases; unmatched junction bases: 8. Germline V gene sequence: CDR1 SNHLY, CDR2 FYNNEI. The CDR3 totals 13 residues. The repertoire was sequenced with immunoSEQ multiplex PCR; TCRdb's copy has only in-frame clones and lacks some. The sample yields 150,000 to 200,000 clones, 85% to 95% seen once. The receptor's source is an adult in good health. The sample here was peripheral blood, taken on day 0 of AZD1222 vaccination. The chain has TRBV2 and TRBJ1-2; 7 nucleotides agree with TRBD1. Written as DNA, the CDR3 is TGTGCCAGCATTAACGACAGGGTTAATGGCTACACCTTC. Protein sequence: CASINDRVNGYTF.